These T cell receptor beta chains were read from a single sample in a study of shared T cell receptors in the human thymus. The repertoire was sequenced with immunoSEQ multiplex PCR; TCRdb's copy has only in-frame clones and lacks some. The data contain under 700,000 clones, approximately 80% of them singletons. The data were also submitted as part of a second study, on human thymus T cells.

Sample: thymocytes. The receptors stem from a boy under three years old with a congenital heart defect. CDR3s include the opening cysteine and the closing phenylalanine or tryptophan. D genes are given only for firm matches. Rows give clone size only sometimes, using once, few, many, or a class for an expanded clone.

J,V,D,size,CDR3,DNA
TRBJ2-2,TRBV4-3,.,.,CASSQVNGELFF,TGCGCCAGCAGCCAAGTTAACGGGGAGCTGTTTTTT
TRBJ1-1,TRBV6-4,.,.,CASSPTLNTEAFF,TGTGCCAGCAGTCCGACACTTAACACTGAAGCTTTCTTT
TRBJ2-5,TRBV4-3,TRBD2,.,CASSQGVAGWIETQYF,TGCGCCAGCAGCCAAGGGGTAGCGGGATGGATAGAGACCCAGTACTTC
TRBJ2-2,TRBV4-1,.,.,CASSQDIVGGPWSGELFF,TGCGCCAGCAGCCAAGATATTGTCGGGGGTCCTTGGTCCGGGGAGCTGTTTTTT
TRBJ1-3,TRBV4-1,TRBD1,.,CASSQAGGQGSPVGSGNTIYF,TGCGCCAGCAGCCAAGCCGGAGGACAGGGGAGCCCCGTGGGCTCTGGAAACACCATATATTTT
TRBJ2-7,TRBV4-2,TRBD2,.,CASSGRTSGTTQRPYEQYF,TGTGCCAGCAGCGGGCGGACTAGCGGGACCACCCAGCGACCCTACGAGCAGTACTTC
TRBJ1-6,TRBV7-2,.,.,CASSLQTAGYNSPLHF,TGTGCCAGCAGCTTACAGACGGCAGGTTATAATTCACCCCTCCACTTT
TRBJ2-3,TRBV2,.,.,CASRAPGFTGTDTQYF,TGTGCCAGCAGGGCTCCCGGATTCACCGGGACAGATACGCAGTATTTT
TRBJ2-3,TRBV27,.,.,CASSRRGTDSTDTQYF,TGTGCCAGCAGTCGGCGCGGGACCGACAGCACAGATACGCAGTATTTT
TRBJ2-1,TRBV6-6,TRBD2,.,CASTREGRGGNEQFF,TGTGCCAGCACCCGGGAGGGCCGAGGCGGCAATGAGCAGTTCTTC
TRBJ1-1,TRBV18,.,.,CASSPVGRNTEAFF,TGTGCCAGCTCACCAGTCGGTAGGAACACTGAAGCTTTCTTT
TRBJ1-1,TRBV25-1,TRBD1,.,CASSWEREGAGRTEAFF,TGTGCCAGCAGCTGGGAGAGAGAGGGGGCAGGCCGGACTGAAGCTTTCTTT
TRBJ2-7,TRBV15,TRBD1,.,CATSGFRQGELYEQYF,TGTGCCACCAGCGGGTTTAGACAGGGGGAGCTGTACGAGCAGTACTTC
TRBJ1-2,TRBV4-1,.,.,CASSQDRGRTF,TGCGCCAGCAGCCAAGATCGAGGGCGCACCTTC
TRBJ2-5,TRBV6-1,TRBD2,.,CASSGGSGGAETQYF,TGTGCCAGCAGTGGGGGGTCGGGAGGGGCGGAGACCCAGTACTTC
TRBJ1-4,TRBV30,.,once,CAWSVSGGRNEKLFF,TGTGCCTGGAGTGTATCGGGGGGACGGAATGAAAAACTGTTTTTT
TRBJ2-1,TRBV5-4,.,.,CASSLYSPKIEQFF,TGTGCCAGCAGCTTGTATTCCCCTAAGATTGAGCAGTTCTTC
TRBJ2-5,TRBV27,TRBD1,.,CASSSTGTGRAETQYF,TGTGCCAGCAGTTCGACCGGGACAGGGAGAGCAGAGACCCAGTACTTC
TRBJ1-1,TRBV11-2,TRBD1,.,CASSLGRDRVNTEAFF,TGTGCCAGCAGCTTAGGCCGGGACAGAGTGAACACTGAAGCTTTCTTT
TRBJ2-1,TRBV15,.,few,CATSREAARVYNEQFF,TGTGCCACCAGCAGAGAGGCAGCGAGGGTCTACAATGAGCAGTTCTTC
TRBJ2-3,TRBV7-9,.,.,CASSMTGDGTDTQYF,TGTGCCAGCAGCATGACGGGAGATGGCACAGATACGCAGTATTTT
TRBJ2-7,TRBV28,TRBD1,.,CASSFQGYRQGGWEQYF,TGTGCCAGCAGTTTCCAGGGATACCGACAGGGGGGGTGGGAGCAGTACTTC
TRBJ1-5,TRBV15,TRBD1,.,CATSKEQGADQPQHF,TGTGCCACCAGCAAGGAACAGGGGGCCGATCAGCCCCAGCATTTT